The 13 T cell receptor beta chains below all came from one sample that was sequenced in a study of shared clonotypes between healthy human individuals. Using immunoSEQ multiplex PCR, the repertoire was profiled, and TCRdb retains in-frame clones only, with some absent. Here the sample spans approximately 2.4 million clones, roughly 95% being singletons. Sequencing used naive CD4+ T cells sorted from blood. Described subset: CD45RA+ positively selected. The receptor set was obtained from a man aged 18-30 years in good health.

This sequence joins TRBV2 and TRBJ2-1; 10 nucleotides agree with TRBD1. The CDR3 has 14 amino acids. Germline assignment: CDR1 SNHLY and CDR2 FYNNEI. With 5 bases clipped from V and 10 bases from J, the junction kept 8 bases outside the gene matches. Here the CDR3 reads CASSTGTGVVEQFF. CDR3 sequence (DNA): TGTGCCAGCAGTACCGGGACAGGGGTTGTCGAGCAGTTCTTC.

This chain joins TRBV18 and TRBJ1-1; perhaps TRBD1 as D (6 bases). Per the germline V gene, CDR1 is KGHSH and CDR2 is LQKENI. The CDR3 is 13 residues long. The V end lost 4 bases, the J end lost 6 bases, and 12 bases lay between the germline ends. The CDR3 reads CASSQGGRAEAFF. The DNA of the CDR3 is TGTGCCAGCTCACAGGGGGGGCGGGCTGAAGCTTTCTTT.

The V and J genes are TRBV5-1 and TRBJ2-7, with a tentative D call TRBD1 (6 bases). CDR1 is SGHRS, CDR2 YFSETQ, per germline. The CDR3 covers 14 residues. Trimming stripped 3 bases from V and 3 bases from J, with 13 bases between. The CDR3 coding sequence is TGCGCCAGCAGCTGGGAAGGGGGTAACTACGAGCAGTACTTC. Translating gives CASSWEGGNYEQYF.

The gene calls are TRBV6-1 and TRBJ2-5; 7 bases are shared with TRBD2. Germline trimming cut 1 base from V and 4 bases from J; bases unmatched to any gene: 6. The CDR3 runs 15 residues. Germline CDR1 MNHNS, CDR2 SASEGT. CDR3 in DNA: TGTGCCAGCAGTGAAGGGTTCGGCGGGGGAGAGACCCAGTACTTC. Translated, it gives CASSEGFGGGETQYF.

The chain combines TRBV7-9 with TRBJ1-1, with D uncertain. Germline CDR1 and CDR2: SEHNR and FQNEAQ (reference sequence). V was shortened by 5 bases and J by 3 bases, with 19 bases between the two germline ends. The length of the CDR3 is 16 residues. CDR3 sequence (DNA): TGTGCCAGCAGCCTCAGGTACGGGCTGAAAGACACTGAAGCTTTCTTT. This codes for CASSLRYGLKDTEAFF.

As for this clone: Just one base apart from a much larger clone, this may be a read error. The chain is built from TRBV7-9 and TRBJ1-2; the D is unclear. The germline V and J ends were trimmed by 3 bases and 4 bases, with 6 bases remaining between them. Germline V gives CDR1 SEHNR, CDR2 FQNEAQ (reference sequence). CDR3 length equals 12 residues. The CDR3 DNA reads as TGTGCCAGCAGCTTGCACAGCTATGGCTACACCTTC. This encodes CASSLHSYGYTF.

As regards this clone: Other DNA sequences from this sample encode an identical CDR3 as well. This sequence joins TRBV6-5 and TRBJ1-2, with D unresolved. In germline, CDR1 is MNHEY, CDR2 SVGAGI. The germline V and J ends were trimmed by 2 bases and 0 bases, with 4 bases remaining between them. CDR3 length: 13 amino acids. The CDR3 reads CASSYDSNYGYTF. For the CDR3, the DNA is TGTGCCAGCAGTTACGACTCTAACTATGGCTACACCTTC.

This clone was observed a few times. The chain couples TRBV9 to TRBJ2-2; 7 nucleotides align to TRBD2. CDR1 and CDR2 from the germline V gene are SGDLS and YYNGEE. V dropped 5 bases and J dropped 2; count of bases not matched to a gene: 6. CDR3 length equals 15 residues. CDR3 protein: CASRVTSDNTGELFF. In nucleotides, the CDR3 is TGTGCCAGCAGGGTAACTAGCGATAACACCGGGGAGCTGTTTTTT.

V usage is TRBV19 and J usage is TRBJ1-5, with D unresolved. The germline V gene has CDR1 LNHDA and CDR2 SQIVND (reference sequence). The CDR3 covers 13 residues. The V end was cut by 11 bases, the J end by 6 bases, with 17 bases between. The CDR3 DNA is TGTGCCGCTCGCGGGGATTTTAGTCAGCCCCAGCATTTT. Protein: CAARGDFSQPQHF.

The chain uses TRBV5-1 and TRBJ2-5; D is possibly TRBD2 (5 bases). The V gene's germline CDR1 is SGHRS and CDR2 YFSETQ. CDR3 length: 13 amino acids. The germline V and J ends were trimmed by 6 bases and 1 base, with 10 bases remaining between them. CDR3 in DNA: TGCGCCAGCACCCCGGGGTCCCAAGAGACCCAGTACTTC. Amino acids: CASTPGSQETQYF.

The rearrangement uses TRBV11-1 and TRBJ2-7; D is unclear. CDR1 and CDR2 from the germline V gene are SGHAT and FQDESV (reference sequence). The CDR3 runs to 16 residues. Trimming left V 2 bases short and J 4 bases short, with 18 bases between. Written as DNA, the CDR3 is TGTGCCAGCAGCTTATCGCCTGGGCAAGTAGAGTACGAGCAGTACTTC. This translates into CASSLSPGQVEYEQYF.

This clone has just one count. The chain links TRBV4-1 to TRBJ1-6; D might be TRBD1 (6 bases). Germline V gives CDR1 MGHRA, CDR2 YSYEKL. CDR3 length equals 16 residues. The V end was cut by 0 bases, the J end by 10 bases, with 16 bases between. The CDR3 DNA follows: TGCGCCAGCAGCCAAGATACGGCAGGGGCTCGGTCACCCCTCCACTTT. This translates into CASSQDTAGARSPLHF.

V gene TRBV18 combines with J gene TRBJ2-3; 9 bases are shared with TRBD2. V lost 5 bases, J lost 1 base, and 7 bases stayed unmatched. The CDR3 is 16 residues long. The germline gives CDR1 KGHSH, CDR2 LQKENI. The DNA for the CDR3 is TGTGCCAGCTCAACCCTAGCGGGGACTGGCACAGATACGCAGTATTTT. Amino acid sequence: CASSTLAGTGTDTQYF. Full variable domain (outside the CDR3, taken from reference TRBV18 and TRBJ2-3): NAGVMQNPRHLVRRRGQEARLRCSPMKGHSHVYWYRQLPEEGLKFMVYLQKENIIDESGMPKERFSAEFPKEGPSILRIQQVVRGDSAAYFCASSTLAGTGTDTQYFGPGTRLTVL.